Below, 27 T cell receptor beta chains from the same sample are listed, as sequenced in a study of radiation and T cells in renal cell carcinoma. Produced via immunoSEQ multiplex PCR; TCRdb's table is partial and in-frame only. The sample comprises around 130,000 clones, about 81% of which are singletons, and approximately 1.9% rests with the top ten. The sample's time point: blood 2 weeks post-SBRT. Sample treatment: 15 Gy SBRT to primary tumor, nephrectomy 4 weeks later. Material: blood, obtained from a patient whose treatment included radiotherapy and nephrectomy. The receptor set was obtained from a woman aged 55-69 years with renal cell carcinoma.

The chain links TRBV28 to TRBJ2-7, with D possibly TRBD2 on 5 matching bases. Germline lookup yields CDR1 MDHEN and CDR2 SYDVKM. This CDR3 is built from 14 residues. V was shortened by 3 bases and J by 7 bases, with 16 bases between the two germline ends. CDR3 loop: CASSLGARAKEQYF. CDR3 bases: TGTGCCAGCAGTTTGGGTGCGCGGGCTAAAGAGCAGTACTTC.

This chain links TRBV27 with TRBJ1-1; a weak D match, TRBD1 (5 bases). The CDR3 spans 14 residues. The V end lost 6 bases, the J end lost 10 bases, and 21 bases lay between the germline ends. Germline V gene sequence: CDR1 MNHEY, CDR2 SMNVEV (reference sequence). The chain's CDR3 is CASSPAGTNYRAFF. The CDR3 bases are TGTGCCAGCAGCCCGGCCGGGACTAATTATAGAGCTTTCTTT.

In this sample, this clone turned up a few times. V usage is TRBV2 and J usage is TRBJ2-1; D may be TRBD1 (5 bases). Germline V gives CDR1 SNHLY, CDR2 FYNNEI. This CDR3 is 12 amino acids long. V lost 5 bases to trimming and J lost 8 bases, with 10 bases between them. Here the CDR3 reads CASSTDSDEQFF. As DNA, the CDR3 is TGTGCCAGCAGTACTGACAGCGATGAGCAGTTCTTC.

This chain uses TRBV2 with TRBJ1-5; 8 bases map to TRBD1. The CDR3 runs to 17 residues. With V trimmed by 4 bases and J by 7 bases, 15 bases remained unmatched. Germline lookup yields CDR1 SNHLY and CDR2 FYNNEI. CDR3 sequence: CASSGEGAWTGRQPQHF. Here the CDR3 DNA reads TGTGCCAGCAGTGGAGAGGGGGCGTGGACAGGGCGGCAGCCCCAGCATTTT.

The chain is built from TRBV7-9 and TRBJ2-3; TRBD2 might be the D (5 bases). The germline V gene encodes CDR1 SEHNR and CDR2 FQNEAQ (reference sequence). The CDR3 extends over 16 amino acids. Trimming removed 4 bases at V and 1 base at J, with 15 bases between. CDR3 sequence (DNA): TGTGCCAGCAGCTCCGCTGTGGTGGAGGGCACAGATACGCAGTATTTT. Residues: CASSSAVVEGTDTQYF.

The CDR3: CARDSRPGRNNYGYTF. The DNA of the CDR3 is TGTGCCAGGGATTCCAGACCGGGACGGAATAACTATGGCTACACCTTC. This sequence joins TRBV2 and TRBJ1-2, with D perhaps matching TRBD1 (5 bases). CDR1 is SNHLY, CDR2 FYNNEI, per germline. The length of the CDR3 is 16 residues. Trimming cost V 9 bases and J 1 base, with 21 bases left between them.

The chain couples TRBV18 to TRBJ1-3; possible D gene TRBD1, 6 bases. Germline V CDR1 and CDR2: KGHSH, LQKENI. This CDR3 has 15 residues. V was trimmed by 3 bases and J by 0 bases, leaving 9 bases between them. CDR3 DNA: TGTGCCAGCTCACCCGGACAGAGCTCTGGAAACACCATATATTTT. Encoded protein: CASSPGQSSGNTIYF.

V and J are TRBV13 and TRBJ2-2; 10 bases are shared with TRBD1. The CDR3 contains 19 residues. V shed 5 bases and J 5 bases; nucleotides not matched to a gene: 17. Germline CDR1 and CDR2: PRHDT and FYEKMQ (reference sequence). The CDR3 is CASSLGQGGAPVGTGELFF. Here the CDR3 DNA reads TGTGCCAGCAGCCTCGGACAGGGGGGCGCACCCGTTGGGACCGGGGAGCTGTTTTTT.

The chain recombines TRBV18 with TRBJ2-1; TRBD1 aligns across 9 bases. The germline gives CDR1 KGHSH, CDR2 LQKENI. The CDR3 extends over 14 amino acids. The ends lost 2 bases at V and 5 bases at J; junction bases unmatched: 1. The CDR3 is CASSPGTGNNEQFF. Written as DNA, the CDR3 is TGTGCCAGCTCACCAGGGACAGGGAACAATGAGCAGTTCTTC.

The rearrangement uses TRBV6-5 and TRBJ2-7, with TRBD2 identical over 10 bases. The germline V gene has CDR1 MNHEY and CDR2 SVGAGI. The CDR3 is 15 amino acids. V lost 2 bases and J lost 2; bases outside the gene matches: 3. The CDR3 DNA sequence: TGTGCCAGCAGTTACGGTAGCGGGGGGACCTACGAGCAGTACTTC. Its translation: CASSYGSGGTYEQYF.

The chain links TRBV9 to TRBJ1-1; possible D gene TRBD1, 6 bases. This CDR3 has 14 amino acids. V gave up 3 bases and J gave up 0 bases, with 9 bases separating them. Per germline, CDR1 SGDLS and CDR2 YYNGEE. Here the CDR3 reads CASSGGQLNTEAFF. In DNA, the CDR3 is TGTGCCAGCAGCGGAGGACAGTTGAACACTGAAGCTTTCTTT.

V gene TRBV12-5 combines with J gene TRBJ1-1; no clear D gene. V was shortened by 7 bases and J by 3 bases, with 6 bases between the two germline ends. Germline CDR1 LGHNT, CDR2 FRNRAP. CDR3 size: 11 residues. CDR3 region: CASAADTEAFF. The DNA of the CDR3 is TGTGCTAGTGCCGCGGACACTGAAGCTTTCTTT. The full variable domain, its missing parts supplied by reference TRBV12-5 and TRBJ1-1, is DARVTQTPRHKVTEMGQEVTMRCQPILGHNTVFWYRQTMMQGLELLAYFRNRAPLDDSGMPKDRFSAEMPDATLATLKIQPSEPRDSAVYFCASAADTEAFFGQGTRLTVV.

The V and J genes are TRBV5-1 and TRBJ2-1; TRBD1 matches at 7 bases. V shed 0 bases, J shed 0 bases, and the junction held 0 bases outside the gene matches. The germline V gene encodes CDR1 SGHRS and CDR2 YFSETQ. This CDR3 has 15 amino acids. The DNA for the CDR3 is TGCGCCAGCAGCTTGGGACAGGGCTCCTACAATGAGCAGTTCTTC. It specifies CASSLGQGSYNEQFF. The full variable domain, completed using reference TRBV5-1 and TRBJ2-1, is KAGVTQTPRYLIKTRGQQVTLSCSPISGHRSVSWYQQTPGQGLQFLFEYFSETQRNKGNFPGRFSGRQFSNSRSEMNVSTLELGDSALYLCASSLGQGSYNEQFFGPGTRLTVL.

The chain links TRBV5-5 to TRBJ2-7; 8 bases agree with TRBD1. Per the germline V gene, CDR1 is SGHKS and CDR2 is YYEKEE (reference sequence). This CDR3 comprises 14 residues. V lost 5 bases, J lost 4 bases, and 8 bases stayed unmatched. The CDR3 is CASSWGDRPYEQYF. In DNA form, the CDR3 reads TGTGCCAGCAGTTGGGGGGACAGGCCTTACGAGCAGTACTTC.

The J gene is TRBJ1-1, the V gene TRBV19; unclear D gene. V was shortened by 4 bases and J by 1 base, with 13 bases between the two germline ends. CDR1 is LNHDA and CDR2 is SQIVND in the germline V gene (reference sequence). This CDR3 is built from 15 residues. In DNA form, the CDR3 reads TGTGCCAGTAGTACTTCCGGACTCCCGAACACTGAAGCTTTCTTT. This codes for CASSTSGLPNTEAFF. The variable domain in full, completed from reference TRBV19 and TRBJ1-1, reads DGGITQSPKYLFRKEGQNVTLSCEQNLNHDAMYWYRQDPGQGLRLIYYSQIVNDFQKGDIAEGYSVSREKKESFPLTVTSAQKNPTAFYLCASSTSGLPNTEAFFGQGTRLTVV.

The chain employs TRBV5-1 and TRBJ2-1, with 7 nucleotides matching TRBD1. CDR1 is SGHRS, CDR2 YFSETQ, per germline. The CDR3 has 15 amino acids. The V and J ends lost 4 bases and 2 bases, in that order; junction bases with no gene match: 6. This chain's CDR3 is CASSLGTDTYNEQFF. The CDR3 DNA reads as TGCGCCAGCAGCCTCGGGACAGACACCTACAATGAGCAGTTCTTC.

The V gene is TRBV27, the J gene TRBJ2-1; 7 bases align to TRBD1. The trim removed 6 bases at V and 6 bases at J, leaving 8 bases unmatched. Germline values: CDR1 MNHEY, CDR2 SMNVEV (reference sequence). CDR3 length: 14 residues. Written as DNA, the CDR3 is TGTGCCAGCAGGATAGCAGGGGGTCCCAATGAGCAGTTCTTC. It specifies CASRIAGGPNEQFF.

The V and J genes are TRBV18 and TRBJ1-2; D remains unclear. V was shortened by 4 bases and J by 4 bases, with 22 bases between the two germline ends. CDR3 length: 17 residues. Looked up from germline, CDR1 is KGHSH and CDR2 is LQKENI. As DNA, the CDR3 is TGTGCCAGCTCACTCTCCCACAAGGCGGCTCCAATCTATGGCTACACCTTC. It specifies CASSLSHKAAPIYGYTF.

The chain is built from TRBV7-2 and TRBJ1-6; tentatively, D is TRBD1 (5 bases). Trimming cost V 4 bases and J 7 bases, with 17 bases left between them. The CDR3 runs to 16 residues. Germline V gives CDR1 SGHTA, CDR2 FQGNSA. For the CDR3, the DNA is TGTGCCAGCAGCTCCGCCCTGGGGCGGAAAAATTCACCCCTCCACTTT. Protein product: CASSSALGRKNSPLHF. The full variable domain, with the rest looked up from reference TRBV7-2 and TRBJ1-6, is GAGVSQSPSNKVTEKGKDVELRCDPISGHTALYWYRQSLGQGLEFLIYFQGNSAPDKSGLPSDRFSAERTGGSVSTLTIQRTQQEDSAVYLCASSSALGRKNSPLHFGNGTRLTVT.

The CDR3 is CASSPVTPGNTIYF. In DNA, the CDR3 is TGTGCCAGCAGTCCAGTTACACCCGGAAACACCATATATTTT. The gene calls are TRBV28 and TRBJ1-3, with unresolved D. Trimming took off 5 bases at V and 4 bases at J, with 12 bases between the two ends. CDR3 length equals 14 residues. Germline V gives CDR1 MDHEN, CDR2 SYDVKM.

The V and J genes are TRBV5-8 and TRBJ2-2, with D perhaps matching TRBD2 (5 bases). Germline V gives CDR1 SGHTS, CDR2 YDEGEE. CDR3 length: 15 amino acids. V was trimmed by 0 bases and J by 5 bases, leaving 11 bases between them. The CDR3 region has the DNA TGTGCCAGCAGCTTGGGAGGGATCAGGACCGGGGAGCTGTTTTTT. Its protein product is CASSLGGIRTGELFF.

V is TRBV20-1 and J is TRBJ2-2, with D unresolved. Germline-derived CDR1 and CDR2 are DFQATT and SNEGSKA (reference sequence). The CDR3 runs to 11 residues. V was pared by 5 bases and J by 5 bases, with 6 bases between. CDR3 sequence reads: CSAQTTGELFF. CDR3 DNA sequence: TGCAGTGCTCAGACTACCGGGGAGCTGTTTTTT.

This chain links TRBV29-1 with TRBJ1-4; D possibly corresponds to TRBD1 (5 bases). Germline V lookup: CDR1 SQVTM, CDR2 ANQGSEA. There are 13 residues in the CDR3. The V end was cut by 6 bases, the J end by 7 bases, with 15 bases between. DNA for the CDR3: TGCAGCGTAGAATACAGGTCCGGTGAAAAACTGTTTTTT. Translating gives CSVEYRSGEKLFF. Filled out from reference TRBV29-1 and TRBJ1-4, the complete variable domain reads SAVISQKPSRDICQRGTSLTIQCQVDSQVTMMFWYRQQPGQSLTLIATANQGSEATYESGFVIDKFPISRPNLTFSTLTVSNMSPEDSSIYLCSVEYRSGEKLFFGSGTQLSVL.

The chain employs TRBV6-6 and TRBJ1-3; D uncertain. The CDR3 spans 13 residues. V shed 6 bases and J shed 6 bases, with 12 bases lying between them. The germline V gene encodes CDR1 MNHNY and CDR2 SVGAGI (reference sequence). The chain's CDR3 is CASRREWENTIYF. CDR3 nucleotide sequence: TGTGCCAGCAGACGGGAATGGGAAAACACCATATATTTT.

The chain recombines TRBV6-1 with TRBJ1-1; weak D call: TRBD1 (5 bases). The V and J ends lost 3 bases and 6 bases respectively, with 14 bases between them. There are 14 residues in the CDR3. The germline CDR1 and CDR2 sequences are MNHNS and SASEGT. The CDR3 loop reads CASSENGGRAEAFF. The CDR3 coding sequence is TGTGCCAGCAGTGAGAACGGGGGTAGGGCTGAAGCTTTCTTT.

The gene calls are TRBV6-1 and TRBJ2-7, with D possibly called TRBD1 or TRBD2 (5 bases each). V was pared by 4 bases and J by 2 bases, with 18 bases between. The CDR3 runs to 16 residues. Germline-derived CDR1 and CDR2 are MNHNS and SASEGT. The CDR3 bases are TGTGCCAGCAGTGGATCCTCCGGGACGCCCCCCTACGAGCAGTACTTC. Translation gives CASSGSSGTPPYEQYF.

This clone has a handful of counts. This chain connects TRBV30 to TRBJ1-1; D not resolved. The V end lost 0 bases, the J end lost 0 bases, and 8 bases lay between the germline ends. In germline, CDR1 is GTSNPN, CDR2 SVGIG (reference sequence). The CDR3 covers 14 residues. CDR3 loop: CAWSVNLMNTEAFF. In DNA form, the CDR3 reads TGTGCCTGGAGTGTTAACCTTATGAACACTGAAGCTTTCTTT.